Here is one T cell receptor beta chain with its context. This sample was included in a study of blood T cell repertoires in COVID-19. The germline V gene encodes CDR1 DFQATT and CDR2 SNEGSKA (reference sequence). Trimming took off 4 bases at V and 3 bases at J, with 6 bases between the two ends. The CDR3 loop spans 11 amino acids. The repertoire was sequenced with immunoSEQ multiplex PCR; TCRdb's copy has only in-frame clones and lacks some. The sample consists of about 240,000 clones, 83% of them appearing once. This TCR derives from a woman between 40 and 55 years old who had been exposed to COVID-19. Sequenced: PBMCs or T cells enriched from blood (not recorded which). This sequence joins TRBV20-1 and TRBJ1-2; no clear D gene. The CDR3 nucleotides read TGCAGTGCTACGTCAGACTATGGCTACACCTTC. It specifies CSATSDYGYTF.